This TCR beta chain appears in the sequencing data of a study of human T cells and chemical hapten exposure. In the study overall: Upper inner arm skin measuring approximately 2 cm by approximately 2 cm received 2% DPC for sensitization. Study-wide points: As patch test score rose, PT1 expanded TCR counts tended to rise as well.

This clonotype was seen only a few times. Its antigen is unknown. From germline, CDR1 is LGHNA and CDR2 YNFKEQ. CDR3 length: 17 amino acids. Deletions cut 0 bases from V and 1 base from J, with 13 bases between. TCRdb redid the calling of the RACE reads with MiXCR, one entry per CDR3 protein. The data show around 34,000 distinct CDR3 sequences, approximately 6.3% seen once. Time point of the sample: patch test 1, 2 weeks after DPC sensitization. Treatment in this sample: therapeutic diphenylcyclopropenone sensitization with weekly scalp DPC. Unfractionated whole blood served as the source for total RNA extraction.

The sequencing used whole blood, collected in connection with sensitization to the hapten diphenylcyclopropenone (DPC). This clonotype was sampled from a woman aged 25 to 45 with alopecia areata. Some clones in this sample may be carry-over from other donors' samples. V gene TRBV4-2 combines with J gene TRBJ1-5; D perhaps matches TRBD1 (5 bases). The chain's CDR3 is CASSQDWGQPSNQPQHF. Here the CDR3 DNA reads TGTGCCAGCAGCCAAGATTGGGGCCAGCCAAGCAATCAGCCCCAGCATTTT.